These 25 T cell receptor beta chains share one sample of origin, sequenced in a study of T cells in Graves' hyperthyroidism and ophthalmopathy. Regions amplified from RNA transcripts were the TCR beta CDR3 regions. First-round RT-PCR of the TCR CDR3 relied on the HTBI primer set. TCRdb reprocessed the multiplex PCR reads via MiXCR and lists one record per CDR3 protein. The data show around 490,000 distinct CDR3 sequences, roughly 21% seen once. The sample consisted of blood. These TCRs come from a man in his forties or fifties with Graves' ophthalmopathy.

The V and J genes are TRBV10-1 and TRBJ1-1; unclear D gene. Germline lookup yields CDR1 WNHNN and CDR2 SYGVQD (reference sequence). The CDR3 extends over 16 amino acids. Trimming removed 7 bases from V and 1 base from J, with 19 bases in between. CDR3: CASTTLRRVRNTEAFF. The CDR3 nucleotides are TGCGCCAGCACCACTCTACGTCGGGTCCGGAACACTGAAGCTTTCTTT.

This clonotype was seen more than once but under ten times. This chain joins TRBV28 and TRBJ2-7; no clear D. Germline V CDR1 and CDR2: MDHEN, SYDVKM. Trimming left V 4 bases short and J 1 base short, with 8 bases between. The CDR3 is made up of 13 amino acids. Here the CDR3 reads CASSSSPSYEQYF. CDR3 sequence (DNA): TGTGCCAGCAGTTCCAGCCCTTCCTACGAGCAGTACTTC. The whole variable domain, filled in from reference TRBV28 and TRBJ2-7, reads DVKVTQSSRYLVKRTGEKVFLECVQDMDHENMFWYRQDPGLGLRLIYFSYDVKMKEKGDIPEGYSVSREKKERFSLILESASTNQTSMYLCASSSSPSYEQYFGPGTRLTVT.

This clonotype turned up a few times. The CDR3 nucleotides read TGTGCCAGCTCACCACGGGGGGTGGCAACAGATACGCAGTATTTT. It is translated as CASSPRGVATDTQYF. The J gene is TRBJ2-3, the V gene TRBV18, with a tentative D call TRBD2 (6 bases). The CDR3 totals 15 residues. Germline CDR1 KGHSH, CDR2 LQKENI. The V and J ends lost 1 base and 3 bases respectively, with 11 bases between them.

The table lists this clonotype with a few counts. The chain uses TRBV7-3 and TRBJ2-2; D not resolved. The germline V and J ends were trimmed by 4 bases and 4 bases, with 7 bases remaining between them. Germline CDR1 is SGHTA and CDR2 is FQGTGA. CDR3 length equals 13 residues. Written as DNA, the CDR3 is TGTGCCAGCAGCTCCAAGGGCACCGGGGAGCTGTTTTTT. Translating it yields CASSSKGTGELFF. Using reference TRBV7-3 and TRBJ2-2 for the parts outside the CDR3, the full variable domain is GAGVSQTPSNKVTEKGKYVELRCDPISGHTALYWYRQSLGQGPEFLIYFQGTGAADDSGLPNDRFFAVRPEGSVSTLKIQRTERGDSAVYLCASSSKGTGELFFGEGSRLTVL.

The rearrangement joins TRBV20-1 to TRBJ1-4, with 7 bases matching TRBD1. V lost 2 bases and J lost 6; bases outside the gene matches: 15. Germline CDR1 is DFQATT and CDR2 is SNEGSKA (reference sequence). CDR3 length: 17 residues. CDR3 bases: TGCAGTGCTAGACGTTTTATATTGGGACAGAAGTATGAAAAACTGTTTTTT. Translation gives CSARRFILGQKYEKLFF.

This clonotype was seen at least ten times. The chain is built from TRBV27 and TRBJ2-3, with D possibly being TRBD2 (5 bases). Trimming removed 1 base at V and 6 bases at J, with 23 bases between. Germline lookup yields CDR1 MNHEY and CDR2 SMNVEV (reference sequence). This CDR3 contains 18 residues. The CDR3 DNA reads as TGTGCCAGCAGTTTATTCGGCAGGTTGGGAGTGGGTGTTGATACGCAGTATTTT. Its translation is CASSLFGRLGVGVDTQYF.

The chain joins TRBV7-8 to TRBJ2-1; 11 bases line up with TRBD2. This CDR3 has 17 amino acids. The germline CDR1 and CDR2 sequences are SGHVS and FQNEAQ. J was trimmed by 7 bases and V by 5 bases; bases with no gene match: 13. The CDR3 loop reads CASSPLLAGGPGNEQFF. The CDR3 DNA reads as TGTGCCAGCAGCCCCCTCTTAGCGGGAGGGCCTGGTAATGAGCAGTTCTTC.

This clonotype was seen at least ten times. This sequence joins TRBV3-1 and TRBJ2-5; maybe TRBD1 (6 bases). Trimming took off 3 bases at V and 1 base at J, with 12 bases between the two ends. The CDR3 is made up of 15 amino acids. CDR1 is LGHDT and CDR2 is YNNKEL in the germline V gene (reference sequence). CDR3 amino acids: CASSQGAHLQETQYF. The CDR3 nucleotides read TGTGCCAGCAGCCAGGGGGCACACCTCCAAGAGACCCAGTACTTC.

Of note for this clonotype: This clone may be a read error of a much larger clone one base away. V gene TRBV5-1 combines with J gene TRBJ1-2; perhaps TRBD1 as D (5 bases). The V end was cut by 0 bases, the J end by 2 bases, with 8 bases between. In germline, CDR1 is SGHRS, CDR2 YFSETQ. This CDR3 spans 14 amino acids. The CDR3 nucleotides read TGCGCCAGCAGCTTGGGACAGAAGAACTATGGCTACACCTTC. It translates to CASSLGQKNYGYTF.

CDR3 sequence reads: CASSDYQNEQFF. The CDR3 nucleotides read TGTGCCAGCAGTGATTATCAAAATGAGCAGTTCTTC. The J gene is TRBJ2-1, the V gene TRBV27; D is unclear. Germline CDR1 is MNHEY and CDR2 is SMNVEV (reference sequence). V lost 5 bases, J lost 7 bases, and 9 bases lay in between. The length of the CDR3 is 12 residues.

Comments on this clonotype: This may stem from a read error, because a much larger clone lies one nucleotide away. CDR3 bases: TGTGCCTGGAGTGTATGGGGAGTCTACGGGCAGTACTTC. Its protein product is CAWSVWGVYGQYF. The chain uses TRBV30 and TRBJ2-7; D perhaps matches TRBD2 (5 bases). The CDR3 is 13 amino acids. Germline V CDR1 and CDR2: GTSNPN, SVGIG (reference sequence).

In this sample, this clonotype turned up many times. The chain links TRBV28 to TRBJ1-1; tentatively, D is TRBD1 (6 bases). V was clipped by 4 bases and J by 6 bases, with 18 bases between them. Germline CDR1 is MDHEN and CDR2 is SYDVKM. This CDR3 is 15 amino acids long. CDR3 nucleotide sequence: TGTGCCAGCAGTTCCTTTTTCGGGGGGGCGGCTGAAGCTTTCTTT. It yields the protein CASSSFFGGAAEAFF. The full variable domain, rest sourced from reference TRBV28 and TRBJ1-1, is DVKVTQSSRYLVKRTGEKVFLECVQDMDHENMFWYRQDPGLGLRLIYFSYDVKMKEKGDIPEGYSVSREKKERFSLILESASTNQTSMYLCASSSFFGGAAEAFFGQGTRLTVV.

The genes are TRBV18 and TRBJ2-2; 9 positions agree with TRBD1. The CDR3 runs to 14 residues. The V and J ends lost 8 bases and 3 bases, in that order; junction bases with no gene match: 4. Germline CDR1 is KGHSH and CDR2 is LQKENI. CDR3 in DNA: TGTGCCAGCGCGGACAGGGGATACACCGGGGAGCTGTTTTTT. Protein sequence: CASADRGYTGELFF.

The V gene is TRBV19, the J gene TRBJ2-5; TRBD2 might be the D (5 bases). The germline V gene encodes CDR1 LNHDA and CDR2 SQIVND (reference sequence). This CDR3 is 16 amino acids long. V lost 10 bases to trimming and J lost 5 bases, with 26 bases between them. The CDR3 sequence: CATSRAGLSSRETQYF. In nucleotides, the CDR3 is TGTGCCACCTCAAGGGCCGGACTCTCCTCCCGGGAGACCCAGTACTTC.

The sample holds many counts of this clonotype. This chain connects TRBV6-2 or TRBV6-3 to TRBJ2-7, with no clear D. The V end was cut by 2 bases, the J end by 1 base, with 21 bases between. Germline V gene data show CDR1 as MNHEY and CDR2 as SVGEGT. The CDR3 consists of 18 residues. CDR3 in DNA: TGTGCCAGCAGTTACCCGTCCATGGGTAGCCCTAATTCCTACGAGCAGTACTTC. Its translation: CASSYPSMGSPNSYEQYF.

This clonotype occurred a few times. One end of the junction fails to match germline, which may point to a read error. V and J are TRBV15 and TRBJ1-5, with D maybe TRBD1 (5 bases). Germline CDR1 and CDR2: LNHNV and YYDKDF (reference sequence). The CDR3 runs 14 residues. The CDR3 DNA follows: TGTGCCACCAGCAGAGGGAGGGGTAATCAGCCTCAGCATTTT. This sequence encodes CATSRGRGNQPQHF.

With regard to this clonotype: At one of its ends the junction is not consistent with the germline gene, which may arise from a read error. This sequence joins TRBV28 and TRBJ1-5; the D is unclear. The CDR3 spans 14 residues. Germline V gene lookup returns CDR1 MDHEN and CDR2 SYDVKM. The CDR3 DNA sequence: TGTGCCAGCAGCTCCGCGGGCCTCGGGCAGCCCCAGCGTTTT. Amino acids: CASSSAGLGQPQRF.

The chain combines TRBV5-8 with TRBJ2-5; D is possibly TRBD2 (6 bases). Germline-derived CDR1 and CDR2 are SGHTS and YDEGEE. V was pared by 0 bases and J by 10 bases, with 16 bases between. The CDR3 spans 14 residues. The CDR3 loop is CASSLGQVVGGQYF. CDR3 in DNA: TGTGCCAGCAGCTTGGGACAAGTCGTGGGGGGCCAGTACTTC.

A few counts support this clonotype. The chain carries TRBV10-3 and TRBJ2-3; TRBD1 matches 12 bases. The trim removed 8 bases at V and 4 bases at J, leaving 4 bases unmatched. The germline V gene encodes CDR1 ENHRY and CDR2 SYGVKD. This CDR3 is 14 amino acids long. The CDR3 sequence: CAIGGQGAADTQYF. The CDR3 DNA is TGTGCCATCGGGGGACAGGGGGCTGCAGATACGCAGTATTTT.

CDR3 sequence reads: CASSQDEQLASNEQFF. The CDR3 DNA reads as TGTGCCAGCAGCCAAGATGAGCAACTAGCGAGCAATGAGCAGTTCTTC. V usage is TRBV3-1 and J usage is TRBJ2-1, with TRBD2 matching 7 bases. With 0 bases clipped from V and 6 bases from J, the junction kept 8 bases outside the gene matches. The germline gives CDR1 LGHDT, CDR2 YNNKEL (reference sequence). CDR3 length: 16 amino acids.

There are many counts of this clonotype. V is TRBV30 and J is TRBJ2-7; D uncertain. CDR3 length equals 11 residues. Trimming shortened V by 1 base and J by 3 bases, and 4 bases separated the two germline ends. Germline lookup yields CDR1 GTSNPN and CDR2 SVGIG (reference sequence). This CDR3 is CAWSDDYEQYF. The CDR3 nucleotides read TGTGCCTGGAGTGATGACTACGAGCAGTACTTC.

The chain recombines TRBV19 with TRBJ1-2; D not certain. This CDR3 has 16 amino acids. CDR1 is LNHDA, CDR2 SQIVND, per germline (reference sequence). Trimming cost V 3 bases and J 8 bases, with 22 bases left between them. CDR3 amino acids: CASSMLGGSQVMGYTF. The CDR3 DNA sequence: TGTGCCAGTAGTATGCTCGGAGGAAGTCAGGTTATGGGCTACACCTTC.

This clonotype was seen many times. This sequence joins TRBV6-1 and TRBJ1-1, with D hard to call. CDR1 is MNHNS, CDR2 SASEGT, per germline. Trimming cost V 5 bases and J 5 bases, with 9 bases left between them. CDR3 length: 12 amino acids. This CDR3 reads CASSYGQTEAFF. The CDR3 DNA reads TGTGCCAGCAGTTACGGGCAAACTGAAGCTTTCTTT.

A note on this clonotype: One junction end does not reproduce the germline sequence, and a read error may be involved. The chain recombines TRBV29-1 with TRBJ1-2, with D unclear. Germline-derived CDR1 and CDR2 are SQVTM and ANQGSEA. The CDR3 extends over 15 amino acids. Here the CDR3 DNA reads TGCAGCATTGAACCCACAAAGGGTGCAGTCTATGGCTACACCTTC. Protein: CSIEPTKGAVYGYTF.

J is TRBJ1-1 and V is TRBV19; no firm D call. V lost 3 bases and J 3 bases, leaving 11 bases between the germline ends. The CDR3 runs to 14 residues. Germline lookup yields CDR1 LNHDA and CDR2 SQIVND (reference sequence). The CDR3 here is CASSILAVDTEAFF. The CDR3 coding sequence is TGTGCCAGTAGTATTCTCGCTGTTGACACTGAAGCTTTCTTT. The whole variable domain, filled in from reference TRBV19 and TRBJ1-1, reads DGGITQSPKYLFRKEGQNVTLSCEQNLNHDAMYWYRQDPGQGLRLIYYSQIVNDFQKGDIAEGYSVSREKKESFPLTVTSAQKNPTAFYLCASSILAVDTEAFFGQGTRLTVV.